The sequence of this T cell receptor (beta chain) was determined in a study of technical replicates of blood from a handful of donors. The V gene end was trimmed by 4 bases and the J gene end by 2 bases; junction bases not matched to a gene: 6. The germline V gene has CDR1 SGHTS and CDR2 YDEGEE. This CDR3 has 15 residues. Clones were sequenced by immunoSEQ multiplex PCR, and TCRdb holds only the in-frame ones, with some missing. Of 99,000 or so clones in the sample, 95% are singletons; the top ten hold over 0.2%. This receptor was taken from a human donor in good health. The sample taken for sequencing was T cells isolated from PBMCs. The J gene is TRBJ2-3, the V gene TRBV5-8, with 8 bases lining up with TRBD2. As DNA, the CDR3 is TGTGCCAGCAGCGTAAAACTAGCGGACACAGATACGCAGTATTTT. Its protein product is CASSVKLADTDTQYF. Together with reference TRBV5-8 and TRBJ2-3, the CDR3 gives the full variable domain: EAGVTQSPTHLIKTRGQQATLRCSPISGHTSVYWYQQALGLGLQFLLWYDEGEERNRGNFPPRFSGRQFPNYSSELNVNALELEDSALYLCASSVKLADTDTQYFGPGTRLTVL.